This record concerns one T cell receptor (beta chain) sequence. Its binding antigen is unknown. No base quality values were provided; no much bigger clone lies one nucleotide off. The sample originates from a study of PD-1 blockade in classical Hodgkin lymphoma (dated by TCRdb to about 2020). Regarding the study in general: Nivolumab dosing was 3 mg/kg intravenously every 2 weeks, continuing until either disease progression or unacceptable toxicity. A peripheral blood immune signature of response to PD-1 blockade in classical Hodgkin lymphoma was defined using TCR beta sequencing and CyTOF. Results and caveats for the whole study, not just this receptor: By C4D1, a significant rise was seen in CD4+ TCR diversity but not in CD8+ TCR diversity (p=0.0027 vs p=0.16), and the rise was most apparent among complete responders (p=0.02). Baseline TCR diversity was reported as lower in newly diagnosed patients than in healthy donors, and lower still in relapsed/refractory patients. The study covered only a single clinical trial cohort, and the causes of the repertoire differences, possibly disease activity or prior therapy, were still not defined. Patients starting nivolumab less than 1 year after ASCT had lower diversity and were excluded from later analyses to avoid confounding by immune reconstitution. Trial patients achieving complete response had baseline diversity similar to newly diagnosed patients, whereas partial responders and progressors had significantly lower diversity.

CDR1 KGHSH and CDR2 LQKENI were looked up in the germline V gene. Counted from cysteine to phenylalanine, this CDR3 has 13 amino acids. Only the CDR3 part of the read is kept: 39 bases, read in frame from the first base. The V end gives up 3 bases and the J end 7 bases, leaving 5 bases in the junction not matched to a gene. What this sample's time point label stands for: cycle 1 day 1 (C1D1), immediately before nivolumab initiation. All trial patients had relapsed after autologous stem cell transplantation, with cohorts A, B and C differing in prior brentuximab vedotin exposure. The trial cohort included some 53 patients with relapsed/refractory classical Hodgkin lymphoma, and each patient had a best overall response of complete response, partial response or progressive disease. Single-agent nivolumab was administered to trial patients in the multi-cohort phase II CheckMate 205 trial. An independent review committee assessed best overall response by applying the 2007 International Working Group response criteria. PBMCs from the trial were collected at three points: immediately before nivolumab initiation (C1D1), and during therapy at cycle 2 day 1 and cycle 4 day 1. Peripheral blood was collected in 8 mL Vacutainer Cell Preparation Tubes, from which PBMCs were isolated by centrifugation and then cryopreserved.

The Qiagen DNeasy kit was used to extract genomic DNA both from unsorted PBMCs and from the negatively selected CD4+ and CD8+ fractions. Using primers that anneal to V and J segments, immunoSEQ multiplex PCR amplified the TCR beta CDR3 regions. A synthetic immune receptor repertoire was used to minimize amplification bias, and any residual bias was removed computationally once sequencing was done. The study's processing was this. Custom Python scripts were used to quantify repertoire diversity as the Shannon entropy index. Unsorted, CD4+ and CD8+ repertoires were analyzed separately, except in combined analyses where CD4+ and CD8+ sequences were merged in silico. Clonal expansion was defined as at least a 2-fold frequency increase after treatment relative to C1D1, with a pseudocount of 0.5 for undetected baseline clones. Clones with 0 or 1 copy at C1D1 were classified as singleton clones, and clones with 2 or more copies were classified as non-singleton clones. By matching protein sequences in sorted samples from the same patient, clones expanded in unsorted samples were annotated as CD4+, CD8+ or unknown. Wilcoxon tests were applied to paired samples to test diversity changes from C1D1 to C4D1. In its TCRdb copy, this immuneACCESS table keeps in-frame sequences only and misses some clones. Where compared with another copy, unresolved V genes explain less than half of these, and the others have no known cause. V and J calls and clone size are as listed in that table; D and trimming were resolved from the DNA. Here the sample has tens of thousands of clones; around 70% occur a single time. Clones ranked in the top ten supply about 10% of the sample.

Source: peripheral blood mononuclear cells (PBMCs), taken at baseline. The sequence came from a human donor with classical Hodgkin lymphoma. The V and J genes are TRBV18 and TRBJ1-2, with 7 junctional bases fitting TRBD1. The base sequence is TGTGCCAGCTCACCGACAGGGAAGGCTGGCTACACCTTC. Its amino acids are CASSPTGKAGYTF. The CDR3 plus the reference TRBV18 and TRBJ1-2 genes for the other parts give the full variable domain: NAGVMQNPRHLVRRRGQEARLRCSPMKGHSHVYWYRQLPEEGLKFMVYLQKENIIDESGMPKERFSAEFPKEGPSILRIQQVVRGDSAAYFCASSPTGKAGYTFGSGTRLTVV.